Presented here are 24 T cell receptor beta chains from one specimen sequenced in a study of cytomegalovirus exposure and HLA in healthy donors. In the PCR, 60 Vbeta and 13 Jbeta primers were used. The repertoire was sequenced with immunoSEQ multiplex PCR; TCRdb's copy has only in-frame clones and lacks some. This table holds 130,000 or so clones, roughly 74% found once. Material for sequencing was PBMCs. These receptors came from a man between 40 and 49 years old in good health and CMV-seronegative.

This clone was seen more than once but under ten times. The rearrangement joins TRBV7-9 to TRBJ1-1; TRBD1 is a possible D gene (5 bases). The length of the CDR3 is 14 residues. V was shortened by 4 bases and J by 5 bases, with 14 bases between the two germline ends. CDR1 is SEHNR, CDR2 FQNEAQ, per germline (reference sequence). The CDR3 spells CASSWGEGWTEAFF. The CDR3, as DNA: TGTGCCAGCAGCTGGGGGGAGGGTTGGACTGAAGCTTTCTTT.

The chain uses TRBV9 and TRBJ2-5; 9 nucleotides match TRBD1. Per germline, CDR1 SGDLS and CDR2 YYNGEE. With V trimmed by 0 bases and J by 6 bases, 6 bases remained unmatched. The length of the CDR3 is 15 residues. CDR3 sequence (DNA): TGTGCCAGCAGCGTAGGGGGACAGGGCGGGCAGACCCAGTACTTC. Its translation is CASSVGGQGGQTQYF.

The CDR3 DNA follows: TGTGCCAGCAGCTTCGGTGGCGGGGGGTCCTACAATGAGCAGTTCTTC. Translated: CASSFGGGGSYNEQFF. The chain uses TRBV13 and TRBJ2-1, with 8 bases aligning to TRBD2. The V gene's germline CDR1 is PRHDT and CDR2 FYEKMQ (reference sequence). This CDR3 comprises 16 residues. With V trimmed by 3 bases and J by 1 base, 5 bases remained unmatched.

The chain uses TRBV7-2 and TRBJ2-7; no reliable D call. Trimming removed 5 bases at V and 0 bases at J, with 11 bases between. This CDR3 is built from 14 residues. The V gene's germline CDR1 is SGHTA and CDR2 FQGNSA. Here the CDR3 DNA reads TGTGCCAGCAGCCCCCGAGCGAGCTCCTACGAGCAGTACTTC. Its translation is CASSPRASSYEQYF.

The chain has TRBV11-2 and TRBJ1-2; no firm D call. V was cut by 0 bases and J by 8 bases, with 19 bases left in between. Germline CDR1 SGHAT, CDR2 FQNNGV. The CDR3 consists of 16 residues. CDR3 bases: TGTGCCAGCAGCTTAGATAGGAGGGCAACCGAGGGAGGCTACACCTTC. Its translation is CASSLDRRATEGGYTF.

The chain couples TRBV5-8 to TRBJ1-4, with D unresolved. Germline lookup yields CDR1 SGHTS and CDR2 YDEGEE. Trimming took 0 bases from V and 5 from J, leaving 14 bases between them. The CDR3 loop spans 16 amino acids. CDR3 coding DNA: TGTGCCAGCAGCTTGGGCCGCTCGAGAACCAATGAAAAACTGTTTTTT. This gives the protein CASSLGRSRTNEKLFF.

V gene TRBV27 combines with J gene TRBJ1-2; TRBD1 aligns across 9 bases. Germline trimming cut 2 bases from V and 5 bases from J; bases unmatched to any gene: 6. Germline V gives CDR1 MNHEY, CDR2 SMNVEV (reference sequence). The CDR3 spans 15 residues. In DNA, the CDR3 is TGTGCCAGCAGTTTAGTTGGGACAGGGCGGTATGGCTACACCTTC. Its protein is CASSLVGTGRYGYTF.

This clone has more than one count but fewer than ten. The chain carries TRBV30 and TRBJ2-1; D perhaps matches TRBD1 (5 bases). The CDR3 is made up of 11 amino acids. CDR1 is GTSNPN, CDR2 SVGIG, per germline (reference sequence). Trimming left V 5 bases short and J 8 bases short, with 10 bases between. The CDR3 region is CAWQGFDEQFF. The DNA of the CDR3 is TGTGCCTGGCAGGGATTCGATGAGCAGTTCTTC. Full variable domain (rest looked up from reference TRBV30 and TRBJ2-1): SQTIHQWPATLVQPVGSPLSLECTVEGTSNPNLYWYRQAAGRGLQLLFYSVGIGQISSEVPQNLSASRPQDRQFILSSKKLLLSDSGFYLCAWQGFDEQFFGPGTRLTVL.

This chain uses TRBV27 with TRBJ2-1, with 9 bases matching TRBD2. The CDR3 totals 15 residues. Germline loops: CDR1 MNHEY, CDR2 SMNVEV (reference sequence). The V and J ends lost 6 bases and 7 bases, in that order; junction bases with no gene match: 10. CDR3 DNA: TGTGCCAGCAGCCCAACATGGCTAGCGGGGAATGAGCAGTTCTTC. Translated: CASSPTWLAGNEQFF.

This chain uses TRBV5-4 with TRBJ1-3; 10 bases agree with TRBD1. The CDR3 extends over 15 amino acids. V lost 4 bases, J lost 4 bases, and 5 bases stayed unmatched. Germline CDR1 is SGHNT and CDR2 is YYREEE (reference sequence). The chain's CDR3 is CASSPGTGAGNTIYF. Written as DNA, the CDR3 is TGTGCCAGCAGCCCCGGGACAGGGGCAGGAAACACCATATATTTT.

V is TRBV5-4 and J is TRBJ1-2; the match to TRBD1 covers 7 bases. Germline V gene data show CDR1 as SGHNT and CDR2 as YYREEE (reference sequence). V was pared by 1 base and J by 8 bases, with 5 bases of the junction left unmatched. The CDR3 runs 13 residues. CDR3 nucleotide sequence: TGTGCCAGCAGCTTGACAGGGGCCGACGGCTACACCTTC. Translated: CASSLTGADGYTF. The whole variable domain, filled in from reference TRBV5-4 and TRBJ1-2, reads ETGVTQSPTHLIKTRGQQVTLRCSSQSGHNTVSWYQQALGQGPQFIFQYYREEENGRGNFPPRFSGLQFPNYSSELNVNALELDDSALYLCASSLTGADGYTFGSGTRLTVV.

The rearrangement uses TRBV5-1 and TRBJ2-7; a possible D gene is TRBD1 (6 bases). V was clipped by 0 bases and J by 6 bases, with 10 bases between them. In germline, CDR1 is SGHRS, CDR2 YFSETQ. The CDR3 has 13 amino acids. The CDR3 here is CASSLEDSCEQYF. The CDR3 bases are TGCGCCAGCAGCTTGGAGGACAGTTGCGAGCAGTACTTC.

CDR3 region: CASSSRLAGIQETQYF. CDR3 coding DNA: TGTGCCAGCAGCTCTAGACTAGCGGGGATCCAAGAGACCCAGTACTTC. V and J are TRBV5-4 and TRBJ2-5; 11 bases line up with TRBD2. J lost 1 base, V lost 3 bases, and 5 bases had no gene match. CDR3 length: 16 amino acids. Germline V gene lookup returns CDR1 SGHNT and CDR2 YYREEE (reference sequence).

In regard to this clone: This same CDR3 is encoded by further DNA sequences in the sample. V is TRBV6-5 and J is TRBJ2-2; the D gene is possibly TRBD1 (6 bases). The length of the CDR3 is 14 residues. CDR1 is MNHEY, CDR2 SVGAGI, per germline. Trimming left V 0 bases short and J 6 bases short, with 8 bases between. The CDR3 DNA sequence: TGTGCCAGCAGTTACTCGCAGGGGTCCGGGGAGCTGTTTTTT. It is translated as CASSYSQGSGELFF.

This sequence joins TRBV10-3 and TRBJ2-5, with no clear D. The CDR3 is made up of 14 amino acids. The V and J ends lost 0 bases and 3 bases respectively, with 8 bases between them. Germline V gene data show CDR1 as ENHRY and CDR2 as SYGVKD. CDR3 sequence reads: CAISESGREETQYF. The CDR3 coding sequence is TGTGCCATCAGTGAGTCGGGCAGAGAAGAGACCCAGTACTTC.

The rearrangement links TRBV23-1 to TRBJ1-5; D unclear. TRBV23-1 is treated as an ORF (open reading frame) with a function not yet certain. This CDR3 region has 14 residues. Trimming took 0 bases from V and 6 from J, leaving 9 bases between them. CDR3 sequence (DNA): TGCGCCAGCAGTCAATCGGTCAGTGGTCAGCCCCAGCATTTT. Protein product: CASSQSVSGQPQHF.

V is TRBV19 and J is TRBJ1-4; no clear D. The CDR3 loop spans 15 amino acids. Germline loops: CDR1 LNHDA, CDR2 SQIVND (reference sequence). The V and J ends lost 5 bases and 6 bases respectively, with 16 bases between them. The DNA for the CDR3 is TGTGCCAGTAGTGGAGTACTTCGCGAGGATGAAAAACTGTTTTTT. Encoded protein: CASSGVLREDEKLFF.

The rearrangement uses TRBV5-4 and TRBJ1-1; D is unclear. From germline, CDR1 is SGHNT and CDR2 YYREEE (reference sequence). The CDR3 consists of 15 residues. V lost 3 bases and J 1 base, leaving 13 bases between the germline ends. The CDR3 sequence is CASSSIISGNTEAFF. In nucleotides, the CDR3 is TGTGCCAGCAGCTCTATTATCTCAGGGAACACTGAAGCTTTCTTT. Looking up the rest from reference TRBV5-4 and TRBJ1-1 gives the full variable domain: ETGVTQSPTHLIKTRGQQVTLRCSSQSGHNTVSWYQQALGQGPQFIFQYYREEENGRGNFPPRFSGLQFPNYSSELNVNALELDDSALYLCASSSIISGNTEAFFGQGTRLTVV.

This sequence joins TRBV6-6 and TRBJ2-2, with D perhaps TRBD2 (6 bases). Germline V CDR1 and CDR2: MNHNY, SVGAGI (reference sequence). Trimming pared 2 bases from V and 6 bases from J, leaving 10 bases between. There are 14 residues in the CDR3. DNA of the CDR3: TGTGCCAGCAGTTACCGAGGGGAGGCCGGGGAGCTGTTTTTT. Protein sequence: CASSYRGEAGELFF.

The chain joins TRBV5-4 to TRBJ2-7; D may be TRBD2 (6 bases). The CDR3 covers 13 residues. Germline CDR1 and CDR2: SGHNT and YYREEE (reference sequence). V was shortened by 5 bases and J by 4 bases, with 13 bases between the two germline ends. The CDR3 sequence: CASSVGGRYEQYF. CDR3 in DNA: TGTGCCAGCAGTGTGGGGGGAAGGTACGAGCAGTACTTC.

The CDR3 spells CASKNFEGKNIQYF. CDR3 nucleotides: TGTGCCAGCAAAAATTTTGAGGGCAAAAACATTCAGTACTTC. The rearrangement joins TRBV7-9 to TRBJ2-4, with a tentative D call TRBD2 (5 bases). Germline CDR1 and CDR2: SEHNR and FQNEAQ (reference sequence). The CDR3 is 14 residues long. The germline V and J ends were trimmed by 7 bases and 3 bases, with 13 bases remaining between them.

J is TRBJ1-3 and V is TRBV9; D is perhaps TRBD1 (6 bases). The CDR3 spans 14 residues. The germline V gene encodes CDR1 SGDLS and CDR2 YYNGEE. Trimming took 0 bases from V and 5 from J, leaving 9 bases between them. CDR3 bases: TGTGCCAGCAGCGTAGGGACAGCTAGAAACACCATATATTTT. Translating gives CASSVGTARNTIYF. Supplemented by reference TRBV9 and TRBJ1-3, the full variable domain reads DSGVTQTPKHLITATGQRVTLRCSPRSGDLSVYWYQQSLDQGLQFLIQYYNGEERAKGNILERFSAQQFPDLHSELNLSSLELGDSALYFCASSVGTARNTIYFGEGSWLTVV.

This chain links TRBV6-1 with TRBJ2-7; tentative D call: TRBD2 (5 bases). V was clipped by 6 bases and J by 3 bases, with 15 bases between them. Looked up from germline, CDR1 is MNHNS and CDR2 is SASEGT. This CDR3 spans 14 amino acids. CDR3 coding DNA: TGTGCCAGCAGCGAGGGTGCCAGTATCTACGAGCAGTACTTC. It yields the protein CASSEGASIYEQYF.

The table lists this clone with a count of one. The genes are TRBV27 and TRBJ2-7; TRBD1 aligns across 10 bases. J lost 1 base, V lost 5 bases, and 8 bases had no gene match. CDR1 is MNHEY, CDR2 SMNVEV, per germline (reference sequence). The CDR3 is made up of 16 amino acids. The CDR3 nucleotides read TGTGCCAGCAGTGCGACTGGGACAGGGGATTCCTACGAGCAGTACTTC. It is translated as CASSATGTGDSYEQYF.